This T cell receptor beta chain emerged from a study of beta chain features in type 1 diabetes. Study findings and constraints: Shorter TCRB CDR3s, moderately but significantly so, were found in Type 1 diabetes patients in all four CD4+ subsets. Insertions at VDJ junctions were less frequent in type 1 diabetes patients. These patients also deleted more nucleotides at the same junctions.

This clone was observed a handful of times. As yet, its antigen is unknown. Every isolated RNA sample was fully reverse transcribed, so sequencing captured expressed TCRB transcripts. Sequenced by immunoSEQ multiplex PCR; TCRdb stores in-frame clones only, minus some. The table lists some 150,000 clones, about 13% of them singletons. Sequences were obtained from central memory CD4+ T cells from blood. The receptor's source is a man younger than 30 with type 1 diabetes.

The CDR3 DNA is TGTGCCTGTGACAGGGAACTATATGGCTACACCTTC. Translating it yields CACDRELYGYTF. The chain is built from TRBV30 and TRBJ1-2; 7 bases agree with TRBD1. Trimming cost V 6 bases and J 5 bases; bases outside gene matches: 6. CDR3 size: 12 residues. Looked up from germline, CDR1 is GTSNPN and CDR2 is SVGIG (reference sequence).